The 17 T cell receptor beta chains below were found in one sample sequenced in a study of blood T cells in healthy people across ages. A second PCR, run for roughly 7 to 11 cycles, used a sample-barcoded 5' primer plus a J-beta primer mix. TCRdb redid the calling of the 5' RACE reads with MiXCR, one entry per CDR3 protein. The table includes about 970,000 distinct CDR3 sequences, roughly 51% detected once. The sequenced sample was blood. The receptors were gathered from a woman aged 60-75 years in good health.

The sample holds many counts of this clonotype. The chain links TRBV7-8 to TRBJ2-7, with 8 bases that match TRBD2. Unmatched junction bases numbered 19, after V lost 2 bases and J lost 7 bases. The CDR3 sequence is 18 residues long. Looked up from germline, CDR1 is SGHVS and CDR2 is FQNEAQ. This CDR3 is CASSLYPETSGRGGEQYF. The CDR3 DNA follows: TGTGCCAGCAGCTTATATCCTGAAACTAGCGGCCGAGGGGGAGAGCAGTACTTC.

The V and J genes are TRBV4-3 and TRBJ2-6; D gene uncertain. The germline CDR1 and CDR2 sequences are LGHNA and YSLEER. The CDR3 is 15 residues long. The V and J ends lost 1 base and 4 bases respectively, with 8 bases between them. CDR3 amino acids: CASSQGLTGANVLTF. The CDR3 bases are TGCGCCAGCAGCCAAGGTCTCACAGGGGCCAACGTCCTGACTTTC.

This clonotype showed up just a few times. The DNA of the CDR3 is TGTGCCTGGAGTCCTAATTCCAATGAAAAACTGTTTTTT. Protein: CAWSPNSNEKLFF. V is TRBV30 and J is TRBJ1-4; D is uncertain. Germline CDR1 is GTSNPN and CDR2 is SVGIG (reference sequence). The CDR3 consists of 13 residues. Trimming removed 2 bases from V and 5 bases from J, with 9 bases in between. Full variable domain (outside the CDR3, taken from reference TRBV30 and TRBJ1-4): SQTIHQWPATLVQPVGSPLSLECTVEGTSNPNLYWYRQAAGRGLQLLFYSVGIGQISSEVPQNLSASRPQDRQFILSSKKLLLSDSGFYLCAWSPNSNEKLFFGSGTQLSVL.

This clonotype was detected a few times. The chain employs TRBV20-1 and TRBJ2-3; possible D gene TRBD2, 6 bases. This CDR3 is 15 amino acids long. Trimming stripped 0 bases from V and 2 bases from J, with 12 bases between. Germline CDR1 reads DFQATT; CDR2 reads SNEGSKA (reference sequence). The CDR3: CSAREGWGVTDTQYF. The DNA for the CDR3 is TGCAGTGCTAGAGAAGGGTGGGGGGTCACAGATACGCAGTATTTT.

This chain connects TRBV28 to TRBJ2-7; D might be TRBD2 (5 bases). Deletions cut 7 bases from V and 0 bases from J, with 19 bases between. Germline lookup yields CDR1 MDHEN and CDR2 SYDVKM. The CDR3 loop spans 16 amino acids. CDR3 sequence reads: CASTPSRRRPSYEQYF. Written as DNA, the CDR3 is TGTGCCAGCACCCCCAGTAGGAGGCGCCCCTCCTACGAGCAGTACTTC.

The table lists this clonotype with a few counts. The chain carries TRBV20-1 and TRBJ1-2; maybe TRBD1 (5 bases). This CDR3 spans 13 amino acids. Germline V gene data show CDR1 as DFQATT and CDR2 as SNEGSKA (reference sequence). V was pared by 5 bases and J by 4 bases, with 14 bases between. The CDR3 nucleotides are TGCAGTGCTTCGGGGGAACCTCTCTATGGCTACACCTTC. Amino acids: CSASGEPLYGYTF.

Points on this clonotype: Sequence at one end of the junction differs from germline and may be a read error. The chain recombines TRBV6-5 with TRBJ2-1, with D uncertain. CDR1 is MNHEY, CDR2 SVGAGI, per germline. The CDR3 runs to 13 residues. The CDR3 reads CASSDSGSDEQFF. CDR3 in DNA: TGTGCCAGCAGTGACTCGGGCTCCGATGAGCAGTTCTTC.

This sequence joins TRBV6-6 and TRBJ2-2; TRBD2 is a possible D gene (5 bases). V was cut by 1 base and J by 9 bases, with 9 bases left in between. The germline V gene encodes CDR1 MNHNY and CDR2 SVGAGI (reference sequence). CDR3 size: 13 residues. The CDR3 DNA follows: TGTGCCAGCAGTTACTTCCCGACTAGGGAGCTGTTTTTT. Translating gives CASSYFPTRELFF.

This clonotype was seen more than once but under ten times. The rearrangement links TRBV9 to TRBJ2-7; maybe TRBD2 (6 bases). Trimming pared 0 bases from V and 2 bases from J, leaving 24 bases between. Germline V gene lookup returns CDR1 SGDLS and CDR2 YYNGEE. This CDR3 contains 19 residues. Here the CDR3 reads CASSVDVGGTWGPAYEQYF. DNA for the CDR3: TGTGCCAGCAGCGTAGATGTGGGGGGTACGTGGGGACCCGCCTACGAGCAGTACTTC.

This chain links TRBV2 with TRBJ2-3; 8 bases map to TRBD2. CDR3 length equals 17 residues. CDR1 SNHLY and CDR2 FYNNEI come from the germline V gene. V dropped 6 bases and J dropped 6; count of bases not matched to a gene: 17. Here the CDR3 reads CASSLINLARGGDTQYF. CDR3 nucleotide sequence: TGTGCCAGCAGCCTAATAAACCTCGCCCGCGGGGGGGATACGCAGTATTTT. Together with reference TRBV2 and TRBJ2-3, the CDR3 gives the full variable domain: EPEVTQTPSHQVTQMGQEVILRCVPISNHLYFYWYRQILGQKVEFLVSFYNNEISEKSEIFDDQFSVERPDGSNFTLKIRSTKLEDSAMYFCASSLINLARGGDTQYFGPGTRLTVL.

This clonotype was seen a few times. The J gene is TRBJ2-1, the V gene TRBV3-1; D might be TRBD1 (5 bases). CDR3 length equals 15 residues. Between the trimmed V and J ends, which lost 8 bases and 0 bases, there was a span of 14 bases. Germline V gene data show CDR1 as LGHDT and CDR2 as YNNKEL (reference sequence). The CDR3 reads CASSQGLSSYNEQFF. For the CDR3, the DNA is TGTGCCAGCTCCCAGGGCCTAAGCTCCTACAATGAGCAGTTCTTC.

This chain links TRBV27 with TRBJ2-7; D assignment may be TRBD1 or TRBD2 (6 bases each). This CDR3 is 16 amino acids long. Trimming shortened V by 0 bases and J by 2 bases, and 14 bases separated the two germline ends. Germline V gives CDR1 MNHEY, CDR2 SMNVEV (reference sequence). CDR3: CASSLSAPGAAYEQYF. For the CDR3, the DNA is TGTGCCAGCAGTTTATCGGCTCCGGGGGCCGCCTACGAGCAGTACTTC.

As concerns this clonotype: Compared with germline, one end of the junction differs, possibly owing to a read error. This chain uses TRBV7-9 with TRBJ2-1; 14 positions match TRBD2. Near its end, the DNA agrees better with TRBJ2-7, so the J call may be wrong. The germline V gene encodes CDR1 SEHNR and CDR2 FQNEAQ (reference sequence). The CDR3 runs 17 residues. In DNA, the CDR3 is TGTTCCAGCAGCTTAGGGACTAGCGGGAGAGTCTACAATGAGCAGTACTTC. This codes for CSSSLGTSGRVYNEQYF.

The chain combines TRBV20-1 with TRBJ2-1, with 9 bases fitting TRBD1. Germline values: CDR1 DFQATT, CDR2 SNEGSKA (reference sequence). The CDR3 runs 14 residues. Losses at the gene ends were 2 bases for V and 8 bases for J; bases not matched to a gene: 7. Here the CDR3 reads CSARKPGQGDEQFF. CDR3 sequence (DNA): TGCAGTGCTAGAAAGCCGGGACAGGGAGATGAGCAGTTCTTC.

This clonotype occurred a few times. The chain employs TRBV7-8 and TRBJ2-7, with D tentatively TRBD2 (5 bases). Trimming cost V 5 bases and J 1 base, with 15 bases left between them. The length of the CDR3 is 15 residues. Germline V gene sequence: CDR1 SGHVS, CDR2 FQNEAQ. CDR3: CASSPNGVRSYEQYF. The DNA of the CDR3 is TGTGCCAGCAGCCCTAACGGGGTCCGTTCCTACGAGCAGTACTTC.

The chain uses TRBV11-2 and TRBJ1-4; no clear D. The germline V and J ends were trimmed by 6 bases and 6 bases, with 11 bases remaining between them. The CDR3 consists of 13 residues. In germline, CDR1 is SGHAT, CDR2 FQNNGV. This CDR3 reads CASSYSPYEKLFF. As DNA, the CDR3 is TGTGCCAGCAGTTATAGCCCCTATGAAAAACTGTTTTTT. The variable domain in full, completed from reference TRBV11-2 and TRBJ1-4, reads EAGVAQSPRYKIIEKRQSVAFWCNPISGHATLYWYQQILGQGPKLLIQFQNNGVVDDSQLPKDRFSAERLKGVDSTLKIQPAKLEDSAVYLCASSYSPYEKLFFGSGTQLSVL.

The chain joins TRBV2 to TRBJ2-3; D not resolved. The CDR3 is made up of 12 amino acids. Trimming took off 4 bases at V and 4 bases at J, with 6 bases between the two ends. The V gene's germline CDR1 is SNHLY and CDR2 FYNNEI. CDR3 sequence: CASSARSDTQYF. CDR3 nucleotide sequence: TGTGCCAGCAGTGCTAGGTCAGATACGCAGTATTTT.